The 30 T cell receptor beta chains below come from one sample, sequenced in a study of identical twins. TCRdb independently ran MiXCR on the 5' RACE reads; one entry per CDR3 protein. Of approximately 230,000 distinct CDR3 sequences in the sample, about 6.7% were seen once. The sample was also linked to a second study, of T cells expressing NK-cell markers.

The sample taken for sequencing was CD8+ T cells sorted from blood. These receptors were collected from a woman under 30 in good health.

This clonotype was detected many times. J is TRBJ2-7 and V is TRBV3-1; perhaps TRBD1 as D (6 bases). Looked up from germline, CDR1 is LGHDT and CDR2 is YNNKEL (reference sequence). The CDR3 sequence is 15 residues long. V dropped 4 bases and J dropped 2 bases, with 15 bases sitting between them. The CDR3 sequence is CASSPLRGQTYEQYF. Written as DNA, the CDR3 is TGTGCCAGCAGCCCCCTCAGAGGACAGACCTACGAGCAGTACTTC.

This clonotype was seen at least ten times. The chain recombines TRBV6-4 with TRBJ1-1; D remains unclear. The length of the CDR3 is 10 residues. Trimming pared 2 bases from V and 5 bases from J, leaving 0 bases between. Germline-derived CDR1 and CDR2 are MRHNA and SNTAGT. In nucleotides, the CDR3 is TGTGCCAGCAGTGACACTGAAGCTTTCTTT. It specifies CASSDTEAFF.

This clonotype was seen more than once but under ten times. The chain links TRBV13 to TRBJ1-4; TRBD1 matches 8 bases. Germline V lookup: CDR1 PRHDT, CDR2 FYEKMQ (reference sequence). V was pared by 5 bases and J by 8 bases, with 7 bases of the junction left unmatched. CDR3 length: 14 amino acids. Written as DNA, the CDR3 is TGTGCCAGCAGCCGGACAGGGATGATGGAAAAACTGTTTTTT. Translating it yields CASSRTGMMEKLFF.

This clonotype occurred a few times. V and J are TRBV11-1 and TRBJ2-3; the match to TRBD2 covers 11 bases. The trim removed 2 bases at V and 8 bases at J, leaving 18 bases unmatched. This CDR3 contains 19 residues. Germline V gene lookup returns CDR1 SGHAT and CDR2 FQDESV (reference sequence). The CDR3 DNA reads as TGTGCCAGCAGCTTAAAAAAACTAGCGGGGGCCCTTAGTTTCGGTACGCAGTATTTT. It is translated as CASSLKKLAGALSFGTQYF.

This clonotype was observed at least ten times. The chain couples TRBV20-1 to TRBJ2-1; D may be TRBD2 (6 bases). Trimming removed 6 bases at V and 0 bases at J, with 18 bases between. Per the germline V gene, CDR1 is DFQATT and CDR2 is SNEGSKA (reference sequence). This CDR3 region has 16 residues. The CDR3 region has the DNA TGCAGTGCGAGCCCTCTGGAGGGGAGCTCCTACAATGAGCAGTTCTTC. Protein sequence: CSASPLEGSSYNEQFF.

This clonotype was counted at least ten times. J is TRBJ1-2 and V is TRBV13; no reliable D call. The CDR3 runs 14 residues. Germline V gene lookup returns CDR1 PRHDT and CDR2 FYEKMQ (reference sequence). V lost 0 bases to trimming and J lost 4 bases, with 9 bases between them. The DNA for the CDR3 is TGTGCCAGCAGCTTAGGGAGATCAGTCTATGGCTACACCTTC. The encoded protein is CASSLGRSVYGYTF.

In DNA form, the CDR3 reads TGTGCCAGCAGTTCTGGATCGGGGATCTCCTACAATGAGCAGTTCTTC. The encoded protein is CASSSGSGISYNEQFF. This sequence joins TRBV27 and TRBJ2-1; tentative D call: TRBD2 (5 bases). Germline CDR1 MNHEY, CDR2 SMNVEV (reference sequence). The CDR3 length is 16 residues. V was pared by 4 bases and J by 0 bases, with 13 bases between.

The chain combines TRBV12-3 or TRBV12-4 with TRBJ1-5, with D uncertain. The V and J ends lost 8 bases and 3 bases respectively, with 14 bases between them. This CDR3 is 14 amino acids long. The CDR3 loop is CASGILGINQPQHF. Here the CDR3 DNA reads TGTGCCAGCGGGATTTTAGGAATCAATCAGCCCCAGCATTTT.

This clonotype showed up just a few times. Here the CDR3 DNA reads TGTGCCAGCAGTTCTGGGGCGGCGACCTATGGCTACACCTTC. Translating gives CASSSGAATYGYTF. The chain links TRBV27 to TRBJ1-2; D might be TRBD1 (5 bases). The ends were cut back, 4 bases at V and 4 bases at J, with 13 bases in the middle. This CDR3 is 14 amino acids long. Per germline, CDR1 MNHEY and CDR2 SMNVEV (reference sequence).

The chain is built from TRBV29-1 and TRBJ2-7; tentatively, D is TRBD1 (5 bases). This CDR3 spans 14 amino acids. Trimming pared 5 bases from V and 11 bases from J, leaving 25 bases between. Germline assignment: CDR1 SQVTM and CDR2 ANQGSEA. This chain's CDR3 is CSVKLQGTLRVEYF. The CDR3 DNA sequence: TGCAGCGTTAAACTCCAGGGAACCCTACGAGTGGAGTACTTC.

The chain recombines TRBV11-2 with TRBJ2-1; 7 bases are a match to TRBD2. V was pared by 2 bases and J by 8 bases, with 9 bases of the junction left unmatched. The germline gives CDR1 SGHAT, CDR2 FQNNGV. The CDR3 extends over 15 amino acids. In DNA form, the CDR3 reads TGTGCCAGCAGCTTAAATGCGGGAGAAAGAGATGAGCAGTTCTTC. It specifies CASSLNAGERDEQFF.

With respect to this clonotype: A much more abundant neighbour one base away suggests this may be a read error. The rearrangement links TRBV7-2 to TRBJ2-3; D gene uncertain. Germline V gives CDR1 SGHTA, CDR2 FQGNSA. Trimming took 3 bases from V and 1 from J, leaving 11 bases between them. The length of the CDR3 is 15 residues. CDR3 residues: CASSLRIVGTDTQYF. The CDR3 coding sequence is TGTGCCAGCAGCTTGAGGATAGTGGGCACAGATACGCAGTATTTT.

This clonotype was recorded many times. The genes are TRBV7-2 and TRBJ1-2, with a tentative D call TRBD1 (5 bases). CDR1 and CDR2 from the germline V gene are SGHTA and FQGNSA. The CDR3 length is 15 residues. V shed 0 bases and J shed 6 bases, with 14 bases lying between them. The CDR3 spells CASSLASGGFHGYTF. In DNA, the CDR3 is TGTGCCAGCAGCTTAGCCTCGGGGGGATTTCATGGCTACACCTTC.

A few counts support this clonotype. J is TRBJ1-5 and V is TRBV7-9; 7 nucleotides line up with TRBD1. The ends lost 5 bases at V and 6 bases at J; junction bases unmatched: 10. CDR1 is SEHNR and CDR2 is FQNEAQ in the germline V gene (reference sequence). This CDR3 is 15 amino acids long. The CDR3 nucleotides are TGTGCCAGCAGCACCGACAGGGAAGGAGGTCAGCCCCAGCATTTT. Translating it yields CASSTDREGGQPQHF.

The chain recombines TRBV7-9 with TRBJ1-4, with TRBD1 matching over 7 bases. This CDR3 comprises 14 residues. From germline, CDR1 is SEHNR and CDR2 FQNEAQ (reference sequence). V lost 3 bases, J lost 8 bases, and 6 bases stayed unmatched. The CDR3 here is CASSFTGDREKLFF. DNA for the CDR3: TGTGCCAGCAGCTTTACAGGGGACCGAGAAAAACTGTTTTTT.

Only one count was recorded for this clonotype. This sequence joins TRBV4-3 and TRBJ1-1; D may be TRBD1 (5 bases). Per germline, CDR1 LGHNA and CDR2 YSLEER. This CDR3 is built from 15 residues. Trimming took off 3 bases at V and 2 bases at J, with 13 bases between the two ends. DNA of the CDR3: TGCGCCAGCAGCCAGACTTCAGGGTTCAACACTGAAGCTTTCTTT. Its translation is CASSQTSGFNTEAFF.

The table lists this clonotype with a few counts. The V gene is TRBV2, the J gene TRBJ2-1, with no clear D. Per the germline V gene, CDR1 is SNHLY and CDR2 is FYNNEI. This CDR3 spans 14 amino acids. V was clipped by 3 bases and J by 0 bases, with 6 bases between them. In DNA, the CDR3 is TGTGCCAGCAGTGAGTCAAGCTCCTACAATGAGCAGTTCTTC. Translated: CASSESSSYNEQFF.

This clonotype has more than one count but fewer than ten. V is TRBV20-1 and J is TRBJ1-1; 7 nucleotides match TRBD1. Trimming cost V 0 bases and J 5 bases; bases outside gene matches: 9. The CDR3 contains 15 residues. Germline CDR1 and CDR2: DFQATT and SNEGSKA (reference sequence). Written as DNA, the CDR3 is TGCAGTGCTAGAGAAAGAGACAGGGCTCGGACTGAAGCTTTCTTT. Amino acids: CSARERDRARTEAFF.

This clonotype was observed many times. This chain joins TRBV27 and TRBJ2-3; 9 nucleotides align to TRBD2. V was clipped by 5 bases and J by 3 bases; unmatched bases: 6. Looked up from germline, CDR1 is MNHEY and CDR2 is SMNVEV (reference sequence). The CDR3 spans 15 residues. DNA for the CDR3: TGTGCCAGCAGTCCCATTAGCGGGGGTACAGATACGCAGTATTTT. This gives the protein CASSPISGGTDTQYF.

The J gene is TRBJ1-6, the V gene TRBV27; D is unclear. Germline-derived CDR1 and CDR2 are MNHEY and SMNVEV (reference sequence). Trimming left V 4 bases short and J 11 bases short, with 15 bases between. The length of the CDR3 is 14 residues. The CDR3 protein is CASSSTGYSPPLHF. The DNA of the CDR3 is TGTGCCAGCAGTTCTACGGGCTACAGTCCACCCCTCCACTTT.

V is TRBV19 and J is TRBJ2-1; no clear D gene. Trimming removed 2 bases at V and 2 bases at J, with 4 bases between. CDR3 size: 13 residues. The germline V gene has CDR1 LNHDA and CDR2 SQIVND (reference sequence). CDR3 in DNA: TGTGCCAGTAGTATAATAGCCTACAATGAGCAGTTCTTC. Its protein is CASSIIAYNEQFF.

This clonotype was seen repeatedly, ten times or more. This rearrangement joins TRBV11-2 to TRBJ1-1; D is perhaps TRBD1 (5 bases). The germline V and J ends were trimmed by 6 bases and 7 bases, with 15 bases remaining between them. The CDR3 is made up of 13 amino acids. CDR1 and CDR2 (germline): SGHAT, FQNNGV. The CDR3 DNA is TGTGCCAGCAGTGGATTCGGGGGGGATGAAGCTTTCTTT. Its protein is CASSGFGGDEAFF.

This clonotype was counted between two and nine times. The chain uses TRBV11-2 and TRBJ2-5, with 8 nucleotides matching TRBD2. Germline trimming cut 0 bases from V and 2 bases from J; bases unmatched to any gene: 8. CDR3 length equals 17 residues. Germline CDR1 is SGHAT and CDR2 is FQNNGV. CDR3 DNA sequence: TGTGCCAGCAGCTTAGACGGGGGGGCCCCACTTCAAGAGACCCAGTACTTC. It yields the protein CASSLDGGAPLQETQYF.

V usage is TRBV20-1 and J usage is TRBJ1-4; 8 nucleotides line up with TRBD1. The CDR3 length is 16 residues. CDR1 and CDR2 (germline): DFQATT, SNEGSKA (reference sequence). V was pared by 1 base and J by 5 bases, with 9 bases of the junction left unmatched. CDR3: CSARVVQGVGNEKLFF. In DNA form, the CDR3 reads TGCAGTGCTAGAGTTGTACAGGGGGTGGGAAATGAAAAACTGTTTTTT.

This clonotype was detected many times. The V call is TRBV5-1, the J call TRBJ2-1; TRBD2 matches at 12 bases. Germline values: CDR1 SGHRS, CDR2 YFSETQ. The CDR3 has 16 amino acids. V lost 3 bases to trimming and J lost 8 bases; unmatched junction nucleotides: 9. The CDR3 DNA reads as TGCGCCAGCAGCTCGGACACTAGCGGGAGGAAGCATGAGCAGTTCTTC. This sequence encodes CASSSDTSGRKHEQFF.

The sample holds many counts of this clonotype. This chain links TRBV12-3 or TRBV12-4 with TRBJ2-1; 9 bases map to TRBD2. The CDR3 consists of 13 residues. Trimming at V came to 4 bases and at J to 7 bases, leaving 2 bases not matched to a gene. CDR3 in amino acids: CASSSLAGNEQFF. The CDR3 bases are TGTGCCAGCAGTTCCCTAGCGGGAAATGAGCAGTTCTTC.

V usage is TRBV19 and J usage is TRBJ2-1; 8 nucleotides match TRBD2. The junction had 12 bases not matched to a gene; V was cut back by 7 bases and J by 4 bases. The CDR3 runs to 16 residues. Germline CDR1 is LNHDA and CDR2 is SQIVND (reference sequence). The CDR3 spells CASTILGGASYNEQFF. The CDR3 DNA follows: TGTGCCAGTACCATCCTCGGGGGGGCGAGTTACAATGAGCAGTTCTTC. The variable domain in full, completed from reference TRBV19 and TRBJ2-1, reads DGGITQSPKYLFRKEGQNVTLSCEQNLNHDAMYWYRQDPGQGLRLIYYSQIVNDFQKGDIAEGYSVSREKKESFPLTVTSAQKNPTAFYLCASTILGGASYNEQFFGPGTRLTVL.

This clonotype was seen more than once but under ten times. V gene TRBV9 combines with J gene TRBJ2-1, with D tentatively TRBD2 (6 bases). V dropped 3 bases and J dropped 6 bases, with 13 bases sitting between them. The CDR3 length is 14 residues. Germline lookup yields CDR1 SGDLS and CDR2 YYNGEE. In DNA form, the CDR3 reads TGTGCCAGCAGCGCCCCGACTAGAGGCAATGAGCAGTTCTTC. It encodes CASSAPTRGNEQFF.

This chain's CDR3 is CASSLRGEGYSNQPQHF. The CDR3 nucleotides read TGTGCCAGCAGCCTACGAGGCGAAGGTTATAGCAATCAGCCCCAGCATTTT. The chain recombines TRBV6-1 with TRBJ1-5, with no clear D. CDR3 size: 17 residues. Germline CDR1 MNHNS, CDR2 SASEGT. The V end lost 6 bases, the J end lost 0 bases, and 18 bases lay between the germline ends.

The genes are TRBV9 and TRBJ1-1, with 7 bases fitting TRBD1. After removal of 1 base from V and 6 bases from J, the junction contained 12 bases not matched to a gene. The germline V gene encodes CDR1 SGDLS and CDR2 YYNGEE. This CDR3 comprises 16 residues. CDR3 region: CASSVPETGIKPEAFF. CDR3 DNA: TGTGCCAGCAGCGTACCTGAGACAGGGATCAAGCCTGAAGCTTTCTTT.